The 8 T cell receptor beta chains below all came from one sample that was sequenced in a study of blood T cell repertoires in COVID-19. Clones were read by immunoSEQ multiplex PCR, and TCRdb kept only the in-frame ones, dropping some. The sample carries 200,000 to 250,000 clones, about 87% recorded once. What was sequenced was PBMCs or T cells enriched from blood (not recorded which). Receptors were obtained from a woman in her 30s who had been exposed to COVID-19.

This clone was observed once. V gene TRBV4-1 combines with J gene TRBJ2-7, with 8 bases lining up with TRBD1. Germline loops: CDR1 MGHRA, CDR2 YSYEKL. The CDR3 has 15 amino acids. Trimming cost V 0 bases and J 2 bases; bases outside gene matches: 3. This CDR3 is CASSQEGQAPYEQYF. CDR3 DNA sequence: TGCGCCAGCAGCCAAGAGGGACAGGCCCCCTACGAGCAGTACTTC.

This clone was seen more than once but under ten times. The chain recombines TRBV15 with TRBJ1-6, with D maybe TRBD1 (5 bases). The germline gives CDR1 LNHNV, CDR2 YYDKDF (reference sequence). This CDR3 has 15 amino acids. Between the trimmed V and J ends, which lost 2 bases and 6 bases, there was a span of 11 bases. Here the CDR3 DNA reads TGTGCCACCAGCAGACGACAGATTCCTAATTCACCCCTCCACTTT. It yields the protein CATSRRQIPNSPLHF.

By its share, this clone is medium-sized. The chain uses TRBV21-1 and TRBJ1-1. TRBV21-1 is a pseudogene. The CDR3 loop spans 12 amino acids. Written as DNA, the CDR3 is TGTGCCAGCAAAATTATGAACACTGAAGCTTTCTTT. Translated, it gives CASKIMNTEAFF.

The chain joins TRBV5-1 to TRBJ2-7, with 7 bases matching TRBD2. After removal of 2 bases from V and 0 bases from J, the junction contained 5 bases not matched to a gene. Per the germline V gene, CDR1 is SGHRS and CDR2 is YFSETQ. The CDR3 has 15 residues. CDR3 in DNA: TGCGCCAGCAGCTTATCAGCGGGAATCTCCTACGAGCAGTACTTC. This translates into CASSLSAGISYEQYF.

This clone was counted a single time. The V call is TRBV7-2, the J call TRBJ2-2, with 11 bases aligning to TRBD2. The trim removed 5 bases at V and 3 bases at J, leaving 8 bases unmatched. This CDR3 has 17 amino acids. Germline lookup yields CDR1 SGHTA and CDR2 FQGNSA. The CDR3 bases are TGTGCCAGCAGCCCGGGACTAGCGGAAATCTACACCGGGGAGCTGTTTTTT. Translated: CASSPGLAEIYTGELFF.

V and J are TRBV10-3 and TRBJ2-2, with a possible D match to TRBD2 (5 bases). Trimming shortened V by 3 bases and J by 0 bases, and 11 bases separated the two germline ends. This CDR3 contains 16 residues. The V gene's germline CDR1 is ENHRY and CDR2 SYGVKD. The CDR3 spells CAISDRSGSNTGELFF. The CDR3 region has the DNA TGTGCCATCAGTGACCGCAGCGGATCGAACACCGGGGAGCTGTTTTTT.

V is TRBV29-1 and J is TRBJ2-7; 9 bases align to TRBD2. The CDR3 has 13 amino acids. The V and J ends lost 7 bases and 2 bases, in that order; junction bases with no gene match: 6. Germline V lookup: CDR1 SQVTM, CDR2 ANQGSEA. CDR3 sequence reads: CSGLSGSTYEQYF. Written as DNA, the CDR3 is TGCAGCGGCCTTAGCGGGAGTACCTACGAGCAGTACTTC.

The rearrangement uses TRBV3-1 (or the pseudogene TRBV3-2) and TRBJ1-1; D gene ambiguous. V was shortened by 1 base and J by 9 bases, with 12 bases between the two germline ends. Germline V gene sequence: CDR1 LGHDT, CDR2 YNNKEL (reference sequence). This CDR3 has 13 residues. DNA of the CDR3: TGTGCCAGCAGCCAAGGTCCCGGAGTCAAAGCTTTCTTT. It yields the protein CASSQGPGVKAFF.